One and the same sample provided the 6 T cell receptor beta chains below, sequenced in a study of T cells in Graves' hyperthyroidism and ophthalmopathy. The source material, RNA transcripts, was used to amplify TCR beta CDR3 regions. The HTBI primer set served for first-round RT-PCR of the TCR CDR3. TCRdb fed the multiplex PCR reads into MiXCR, producing one record per CDR3 protein. This sample yields roughly 580,000 distinct CDR3 sequences, of which about 45% are seen a single time; about 7.8% belongs to the top ten. Sequenced input: peripheral blood or thyroid tissue (not recorded which). The receptor set was obtained from a woman between 18 and 29 years old with Graves' hyperthyroidism.

The chain uses TRBV6-6 and TRBJ2-5, with D possibly being TRBD1 (5 bases). Trimming removed 5 bases at V and 5 bases at J, with 18 bases between. CDR1 is MNHNY, CDR2 SVGAGI, per germline (reference sequence). The CDR3 is made up of 15 amino acids. CDR3 region: CASSPSFLRVETQYF. CDR3 DNA sequence: TGTGCCAGCAGTCCATCTTTCCTCAGGGTCGAGACCCAGTACTTC.

This clonotype was counted a single time. The chain joins TRBV29-1 to TRBJ1-1; 11 bases are shared with TRBD1. Germline loops: CDR1 SQVTM, CDR2 ANQGSEA. The CDR3 spans 12 residues. V lost 7 bases, J lost 6 bases, and 4 bases stayed unmatched. The chain's CDR3 is CSAGQGASEAFF. The CDR3 DNA reads as TGCAGCGCTGGACAGGGGGCTTCTGAAGCTTTCTTT.

This clonotype was detected ten times or more. This chain links TRBV7-9 with TRBJ2-5, with D hard to call. CDR1 is SEHNR, CDR2 FQNEAQ, per germline (reference sequence). V lost 4 bases and J lost 5, with 8 bases in between. The CDR3 length is 12 residues. Here the CDR3 DNA reads TGTGCCAGCAGCTACACCCTCGAGACCCAGTACTTC. This gives the protein CASSYTLETQYF.

The J gene is TRBJ2-3, the V gene TRBV2; 8 bases fit TRBD1. After removal of 9 bases from V and 5 bases from J, the junction contained 22 bases not matched to a gene. The germline CDR1 and CDR2 sequences are SNHLY and FYNNEI. The length of the CDR3 is 18 residues. CDR3 region: CASSTSPKGDRRGDTQYF. The CDR3 nucleotides read TGTGCCAGTAGTACATCGCCTAAAGGGGACAGGCGGGGAGATACGCAGTATTTT.

This chain links TRBV6-6 with TRBJ1-5, with 9 bases identical to TRBD1. The CDR3 spans 13 residues. V gave up 6 bases and J gave up 6 bases; unmatched junction bases: 3. Germline CDR1 reads MNHNY; CDR2 reads SVGAGI (reference sequence). This chain's CDR3 is CASRKTGGQPQHF. CDR3 sequence (DNA): TGTGCCAGCAGAAAGACAGGGGGTCAGCCCCAGCATTTT.

The rearrangement uses TRBV7-9 and TRBJ1-5; no definite D call. The V end lost 4 bases, the J end lost 6 bases, and 13 bases lay between the germline ends. CDR3 length: 14 residues. CDR1 SEHNR and CDR2 FQNEAQ come from the germline V gene (reference sequence). CDR3 nucleotides: TGTGCCAGCAGCTCCCCGGGTACTGGTCAGCCCCAGCATTTT. Protein product: CASSSPGTGQPQHF.